This note documents a single T cell receptor beta chain sequence. As yet, its antigen is unknown. The sample originates from a study of T cells in Graves' hyperthyroidism and ophthalmopathy. Turning to the study itself: Peripheral blood was taken when the disease was first diagnosed, before any treatment began.

General study findings and limits: The model forecast ophthalmopathy, anticipating it by a median approximately 6 months before onset. Most thyroid clonotypes expanded above 0.001 were also detected in blood.

The CDR3 has 15 residues. Looked up from germline, CDR1 is WNHNN and CDR2 is SYGVQD (reference sequence). V was pared by 3 bases and J by 3 bases, with 15 bases between. Regions amplified from RNA transcripts were the TCR beta CDR3 regions. TCR CDR3 underwent first-round RT-PCR with the HTBI primer set. MiXCR, run by TCRdb on the multiplex PCR reads, gives a single entry per CDR3 protein. The sample consists of around 520,000 distinct CDR3 sequences, 13% to 15% of them appearing once. The sequencing sample was made of blood. V usage is TRBV10-1 and J usage is TRBJ2-7; tentatively, D is TRBD2 (6 bases). This TCR was recovered from a woman aged 18-29 years with Graves' hyperthyroidism. CDR3 residues: CASSEWGEVLYEQYV. The CDR3 DNA reads TGCGCCAGCAGTGAATGGGGGGAGGTACTCTACGAGCAGTACGTC.